This is a list of T cell receptor beta chains from one sample in a study of shared clonotypes between healthy human individuals. Measured with immunoSEQ multiplex PCR; TCRdb has only the in-frame clones, and not every one. The top ten hold 1.2% of the sample, which has some 2 million clones, over 85% seen once. The sample comprised naive CD8+ T cells sorted from blood. The receptor source for this set is a man between 18 and 35 years old in good health. Both conserved end residues are part of each CDR3. D genes are given only for firm matches. Some rows mark clone size as missing; the rest say once, few, many or name a class of expanded clone.

D	size	V	J	CDR3	DNA
TRBD1	.	TRBV13	TRBJ2-4	CASSPAGQGGKNIQYF	TGTGCCAGCAGCCCAGCGGGACAGGGAGGCAAAAACATTCAGTACTTC
TRBD1	.	TRBV5-4	TRBJ1-6	CASTDRDRAQVFPLHF	TGTGCCAGCACCGATCGGGACAGGGCCCAAGTATTTCCCCTCCACTTT
.	.	TRBV5-4	TRBJ2-1	CASSFRGADEQFF	TGTGCCAGCAGCTTCAGAGGTGCTGATGAGCAGTTCTTC
.	.	TRBV6-5	TRBJ2-3	CASGQQYTDTQYF	TGTGCCAGCGGACAACAGTACACAGATACGCAGTATTTT
.	.	TRBV5-1	TRBJ2-2	CASSLEGGDTGELFF	TGCGCCAGCAGCTTGGAGGGAGGCGACACCGGGGAGCTGTTTTTT
.	.	TRBV20-1	TRBJ2-7	CSAREIGEQYF	TGCAGTGCTAGAGAAATAGGCGAGCAGTACTTC
.	.	TRBV5-5	TRBJ2-7	CAPKSRVYEQYF	TGTGCCCCCAAGAGTAGGGTCTACGAGCAGTACTTC
.	.	TRBV6-5	TRBJ2-7	CASSYRRGAEAYEQYF	TGTGCCAGCAGTTACAGGAGGGGGGCAGAAGCCTACGAGCAGTACTTC
TRBD1	.	TRBV11-2	TRBJ2-7	CASSLETGGGYEQYF	TGTGCCAGCAGCTTAGAAACAGGGGGCGGCTACGAGCAGTACTTC
.	.	TRBV7-8	TRBJ2-7	CASSSGQSAYEQYF	TGTGCCAGCAGCTCCGGACAGTCTGCCTACGAGCAGTACTTC
.	.	TRBV7-9	TRBJ2-7	CASSSDSRSYEQYF	TGTGCCAGCAGCTCCGACAGCCGCTCCTACGAGCAGTACTTC
TRBD2	.	TRBV7-9	TRBJ2-1	CASSSSRTSPNEQFF	TGTGCCAGCAGCTCTAGTAGGACTAGCCCCAATGAGCAGTTCTTC
TRBD2	.	TRBV13	TRBJ2-5	CASSSRLAGVWETQYF	TGTGCCAGCAGCTCCAGACTAGCGGGGGTCTGGGAGACCCAGTACTTC
TRBD1	.	TRBV5-1	TRBJ1-1	CASGQGEGAMNTEAFF	TGCGCCAGCGGACAGGGTGAAGGAGCCATGAACACTGAAGCTTTCTTT
.	.	TRBV10-3	TRBJ2-3	CAISESNEGGRSDTQYF	TGTGCCATCAGTGAGTCGAATGAAGGGGGTAGGTCCGATACGCAGTATTTT
.	once	TRBV6-1	TRBJ2-7	CASSEASRLTYEQYF	TGTGCCAGCAGTGAAGCGTCAAGACTTACCTACGAGCAGTACTTC
TRBD2	.	TRBV13	TRBJ2-5	CASSLRASGSKETQYF	TGTGCCAGCAGCTTAAGGGCTAGCGGAAGCAAAGAGACCCAGTACTTC
TRBD1	.	TRBV27	TRBJ2-2	CASRQGVSNTGELFF	TGTGCCAGCAGACAGGGGGTATCGAACACCGGGGAGCTGTTTTTT
.	.	TRBV6-6	TRBJ2-2	CASSYWGGANTGELFF	TGTGCCAGCAGTTATTGGGGGGGGGCCAACACCGGGGAGCTGTTTTTT
TRBD2	.	TRBV4-3	TRBJ2-7	CASSQDLSAGDLTYEQYF	TGCGCCAGCAGCCAAGATTTAAGCGCGGGAGATCTGACCTACGAGCAGTACTTC
TRBD1	once	TRBV10-2	TRBJ2-3	CASSTTGLPDTQYF	TGCGCCAGCAGTACGACAGGGCTCCCAGATACGCAGTATTTT
.	.	TRBV27	TRBJ1-2	CASSLWSGYGYTF	TGTGCCAGCAGTTTATGGTCGGGATATGGCTACACCTTC
.	.	TRBV28	TRBJ2-7	CASSLGESSYEQYF	TGTGCCAGCAGTTTGGGTGAAAGCTCCTACGAGCAGTACTTC
TRBD2	once	TRBV7-9	TRBJ2-7	CASSLSFQREDEQYF	TGTGCCAGCAGCTTATCTTTCCAGCGGGAAGACGAGCAGTACTTC
.	.	TRBV6-1	TRBJ2-7	CASSEVSRGSSYEQYF	TGTGCCAGCAGTGAAGTTAGTAGGGGGAGCTCCTACGAGCAGTACTTC
TRBD1	.	TRBV2	TRBJ1-6	CASSEARGQLNSPLHF	TGTGCCAGCAGTGAAGCGAGGGGGCAATTGAATTCACCCCTCCACTTT
.	.	TRBV27	TRBJ2-1	CASSLGWSSYNEQFF	TGTGCCAGCAGTTTAGGCTGGAGCTCCTACAATGAGCAGTTCTTC
.	.	TRBV28	TRBJ1-1	CASSWARTPPGAFF	TGTGCCAGCAGTTGGGCCAGGACTCCACCTGGGGCTTTCTTT
.	.	TRBV10-3	TRBJ2-1	CAISDPRGHPYNEQFF	TGTGCCATCAGTGATCCCCGGGGGCACCCCTACAATGAGCAGTTCTTC
.	.	TRBV5-1	TRBJ2-7	CASSLRADYEQYF	TGCGCCAGCAGCTTGAGGGCGGACTACGAGCAGTACTTC
TRBD2	.	TRBV4-1	TRBJ2-1	CASSETGLGNYNEQFF	TGCGCCAGCAGCGAGACCGGACTAGGGAACTACAATGAGCAGTTCTTC
.	once	TRBV6-1	TRBJ2-1	CASSGGEHNEQFF	TGTGCCAGCAGTGGGGGGGAGCACAATGAGCAGTTCTTC
TRBD1	.	TRBV5-8	TRBJ2-3	CASRLGQGFISADTQYF	TGTGCCAGCCGCTTGGGACAGGGGTTCATTAGTGCAGATACGCAGTATTTT
.	.	TRBV6-1	TRBJ2-7	CASLQTYPDEQYF	TGTGCCAGCTTACAGACGTACCCTGACGAGCAGTACTTC
.	.	TRBV4-1	TRBJ2-7	CASSHDHLLSYEQYF	TGCGCCAGCAGCCACGACCACCTCCTCTCCTACGAGCAGTACTTC
.	once	TRBV7-9	TRBJ2-7	CASSLKGAGSSYEQYF	TGTGCCAGCAGCCTAAAAGGGGCGGGGAGCTCCTACGAGCAGTACTTC
.	.	TRBV27	TRBJ1-1	CASGMGEAFF	TGTGCCAGCGGGATGGGGGAAGCTTTCTTT
.	.	TRBV4-3	TRBJ1-1	CASTHRVNTEAFF	TGCGCCAGCACTCACAGGGTGAACACTGAAGCTTTCTTT
.	once	TRBV28	TRBJ2-5	CASSLREETQYF	TGTGCCAGCAGTTTAAGGGAAGAGACCCAGTACTTC
.	.	TRBV5-6	TRBJ2-7	CASSGGASYEQYF	TGTGCCAGCAGCGGCGGGGCCTCCTACGAGCAGTACTTC
.	.	TRBV2	TRBJ1-4	CASIIDEKLFF	TGTGCCAGCATTATAGATGAAAAACTGTTTTTT
TRBD1	.	TRBV6-4	TRBJ2-1	CASSDSGTGVDEQFF	TGTGCCAGCAGTGACTCGGGGACAGGGGTTGATGAGCAGTTCTTC
TRBD2	.	TRBV9	TRBJ2-7	CASSVGTSALYEQYF	TGTGCCAGCAGCGTAGGGACTAGCGCTCTCTACGAGCAGTACTTC